These 30 T cell receptor beta chains were sequenced from one sample in a study of blood T cell repertoires in COVID-19. Sequencing was performed with immunoSEQ multiplex PCR; in TCRdb, only in-frame clones are kept and a portion is missing. The table lists roughly 81,000 clones, around 91% of them singletons. Specimen: peripheral blood. The source is a woman aged 45 to 65 in a cohort sampled during active COVID-19.

The chain recombines TRBV6-1 with TRBJ1-1; D perhaps matches TRBD1 (5 bases). V shed 4 bases and J shed 5 bases, with 29 bases lying between them. Looked up from germline, CDR1 is MNHNS and CDR2 is SASEGT. CDR3 size: 19 residues. The CDR3: CASSASGGYGLVGRTEAFF. The CDR3 DNA reads as TGTGCCAGCAGTGCATCCGGGGGGTACGGGTTAGTTGGGCGGACTGAAGCTTTCTTT.

The V call is TRBV28, the J call TRBJ1-3; maybe TRBD1 (6 bases). Germline V CDR1 and CDR2: MDHEN, SYDVKM. V lost 8 bases, J lost 0 bases, and 17 bases lay in between. This CDR3 region has 16 residues. The CDR3 nucleotides read TGTGCCAGCTCCAAGGGGGTTCACTTCTCTGGAAACACCATATATTTT. Its protein product is CASSKGVHFSGNTIYF.

The chain recombines TRBV5-1 with TRBJ2-5; D is unresolved. CDR3 length equals 15 residues. Trimming left V 4 bases short and J 1 base short, with 14 bases between. Germline CDR1 is SGHRS and CDR2 is YFSETQ. CDR3 nucleotide sequence: TGCGCCAGCAGCGCCCTCTCCTTCGGCCAAGAGACCCAGTACTTC. Translation gives CASSALSFGQETQYF.

The chain couples TRBV10-2 to TRBJ1-5; tentatively, D is TRBD1 (5 bases). The CDR3 contains 14 residues. V gave up 3 bases and J gave up 5 bases, with 11 bases separating them. The germline V gene encodes CDR1 WSHSY and CDR2 SAAADI. The CDR3 coding sequence is TGCGCCAGCAGTGATTTCGACAGTTATCAGCCCCAGCATTTT. As protein: CASSDFDSYQPQHF.

The chain has TRBV6-5 and TRBJ1-2; D is unresolved. There are 12 residues in the CDR3. The V end was cut by 10 bases, the J end by 4 bases, with 13 bases between. Germline V lookup: CDR1 MNHEY, CDR2 SVGAGI. CDR3 DNA: TGTGCCACCGCGTCCCGGTCCTATGGCTACACCTTC. Protein sequence: CATASRSYGYTF.

In DNA form, the CDR3 reads TGTGCCAGCAGCTTAGATCTTGGCAGGAGGGGTGGCTACACCTTC. It codes for CASSLDLGRRGGYTF. The chain recombines TRBV11-2 with TRBJ1-2, with a weak D call TRBD1 (5 bases). In germline, CDR1 is SGHAT, CDR2 FQNNGV. V dropped 0 bases and J dropped 7 bases, with 15 bases sitting between them. The CDR3 runs 15 residues.

J is TRBJ2-2 and V is TRBV5-1; TRBD1 might be the D (6 bases). The CDR3 sequence is 15 residues long. V was trimmed by 6 bases and J by 2 bases, leaving 14 bases between them. Germline values: CDR1 SGHRS, CDR2 YFSETQ. CDR3 loop: CASTPGHTNTGELFF. CDR3 DNA: TGCGCCAGCACACCGGGACACACTAACACCGGGGAGCTGTTTTTT.

V usage is TRBV28 and J usage is TRBJ2-7; D gene uncertain. Trimming left V 4 bases short and J 7 bases short, with 14 bases between. The CDR3 extends over 13 amino acids. The germline gives CDR1 MDHEN, CDR2 SYDVKM. The CDR3 loop reads CASSSFRIGEQYF. Here the CDR3 DNA reads TGTGCCAGCAGTTCATTCAGGATAGGTGAGCAGTACTTC.

J is TRBJ2-7 and V is TRBV5-6; no reliable D call. CDR3 size: 14 residues. The V gene's germline CDR1 is SGHDT and CDR2 YYEEEE. Between the trimmed V and J ends, which lost 3 bases and 4 bases, there was a span of 14 bases. This CDR3 is CASSSTTQAYEQYF. The CDR3 DNA follows: TGTGCCAGCAGCTCAACTACTCAAGCGTACGAGCAGTACTTC. Full variable domain (rest looked up from reference TRBV5-6 and TRBJ2-7): DAGVTQSPTHLIKTRGQQVTLRCSPKSGHDTVSWYQQALGQGPQFIFQYYEEEERQRGNFPDRFSGHQFPNYSSELNVNALLLGDSALYLCASSSTTQAYEQYFGPGTRLTVT.

V and J are TRBV7-9 and TRBJ1-4; TRBD1 is a possible D gene (5 bases). This CDR3 comprises 16 residues. Germline V CDR1 and CDR2: SEHNR, FQNEAQ (reference sequence). V dropped 5 bases and J dropped 4 bases, with 17 bases sitting between them. CDR3 coding DNA: TGTGCCAGCAGCCGATCACGGACACTTAATAATGAAAAACTGTTTTTT. Encoded protein: CASSRSRTLNNEKLFF.

V gene TRBV18 combines with J gene TRBJ1-2; D perhaps matches TRBD1 (6 bases). Germline V lookup: CDR1 KGHSH, CDR2 LQKENI. V lost 3 bases, J lost 2 bases, and 19 bases lay in between. This CDR3 contains 17 residues. The CDR3 bases are TGTGCCAGCTCACCCGCGAAGGGCAGGGGCGAAAACTATGGCTACACCTTC. Amino acids: CASSPAKGRGENYGYTF.

This CDR3 reads CASSPPRTGLNTGELFF. The CDR3 region has the DNA TGTGCCAGCTCACCACCCCGGACAGGGTTGAACACCGGGGAGCTGTTTTTT. J is TRBJ2-2 and V is TRBV18; TRBD1 matches at 8 bases. CDR1 and CDR2 (germline): KGHSH, LQKENI. Unmatched junction bases numbered 4, after V lost 0 bases and J lost 1 base. The CDR3 consists of 17 residues. Based on the CDR3 plus reference TRBV18 and TRBJ2-2, the full variable domain is NAGVMQNPRHLVRRRGQEARLRCSPMKGHSHVYWYRQLPEEGLKFMVYLQKENIIDESGMPKERFSAEFPKEGPSILRIQQVVRGDSAAYFCASSPPRTGLNTGELFFGEGSRLTVL.

The chain couples TRBV3-1 (or the pseudogene TRBV3-2) to TRBJ2-1; TRBD2 aligns across 11 bases. J was trimmed by 7 bases and V by 2 bases; bases with no gene match: 4. The CDR3 loop spans 15 amino acids. Per germline, CDR1 LGHDT and CDR2 YNNKEL (reference sequence). The CDR3 loop reads CASSQLAGGLNEQFF. CDR3 DNA: TGTGCCAGCAGCCAACTAGCGGGGGGCCTAAATGAGCAGTTCTTC.

V is TRBV28 and J is TRBJ2-7; weak D call: TRBD1 (5 bases). V was clipped by 6 bases and J by 0 bases, with 9 bases between them. The CDR3 has 13 amino acids. CDR1 and CDR2 (germline): MDHEN, SYDVKM. CDR3 nucleotide sequence: TGTGCCAGCAGCCTGGACACCTCCTACGAGCAGTACTTC. Its protein is CASSLDTSYEQYF.

This sequence joins TRBV3-1 (or the pseudogene TRBV3-2) and TRBJ1-5; weak D call: TRBD1 (5 bases). The CDR3 covers 16 residues. The V end lost 0 bases, the J end lost 1 base, and 10 bases lay between the germline ends. Germline V gene lookup returns CDR1 LGHDT and CDR2 YNNKEL (reference sequence). The CDR3 loop reads CASSQDGAGSNQPQHF. The CDR3 coding sequence is TGTGCCAGCAGCCAAGATGGGGCAGGGAGCAATCAGCCCCAGCATTTT.

The J gene is TRBJ2-2, the V gene TRBV12-3 or TRBV12-4; no clear D. This CDR3 region has 13 residues. The V end was cut by 5 bases, the J end by 1 base, with 5 bases between. This chain's CDR3 is CASSSENTGELFF. The CDR3 DNA reads as TGTGCCAGCAGTAGCGAGAACACCGGGGAGCTGTTTTTT.

The gene calls are TRBV11-2 and TRBJ2-3; unclear D gene. V lost 5 bases, J lost 3 bases, and 15 bases lay in between. From germline, CDR1 is SGHAT and CDR2 FQNNGV. The CDR3 runs to 15 residues. CDR3 DNA sequence: TGTGCCAGCAGCCTACACAGTGGTTTGACAGATACGCAGTATTTT. Protein product: CASSLHSGLTDTQYF.

The gene calls are TRBV11-2 and TRBJ1-1; the D is unclear. CDR3 length: 15 residues. Between the trimmed V and J ends, which lost 1 base and 1 base, there was a span of 10 bases. The germline V gene has CDR1 SGHAT and CDR2 FQNNGV. CDR3 residues: CASSLGGKKNTEAFF. The CDR3 DNA reads as TGTGCCAGCAGCTTAGGAGGAAAAAAGAACACTGAAGCTTTCTTT.

The V and J genes are TRBV18 and TRBJ2-7; the match to TRBD1 covers 9 bases. CDR1 is KGHSH, CDR2 LQKENI, per germline. This CDR3 is built from 12 residues. V shed 4 bases and J 5 bases; nucleotides not matched to a gene: 0. The CDR3 DNA follows: TGTGCCAGCTCACGACAGGGGGACGAGCAGTACTTC. This codes for CASSRQGDEQYF.

J is TRBJ2-2 and V is TRBV29-1; TRBD2 matches 13 bases. V trimming: 7 bases; J trimming: 4 bases; junction bases outside the gene matches: 0. The germline gives CDR1 SQVTM, CDR2 ANQGSEA. This CDR3 region has 13 residues. The CDR3 loop reads CSGLAGGTGELFF. CDR3 nucleotides: TGCAGCGGACTAGCGGGAGGCACCGGGGAGCTGTTTTTT.

The V gene is TRBV2, the J gene TRBJ2-7; TRBD2 might be the D (5 bases). The CDR3 contains 16 residues. Germline-derived CDR1 and CDR2 are SNHLY and FYNNEI. Trimming removed 2 bases at V and 7 bases at J, with 21 bases between. DNA of the CDR3: TGTGCCAGCAGTGAAAGAGGCCGGGAATGGGTGTATGAGCAGTACTTC. Its protein is CASSERGREWVYEQYF.

This clone appeared a single time. The rearrangement links TRBV11-3 to TRBJ2-1; D unclear. Germline assignment: CDR1 SGHNT and CDR2 YENEEA. V shed 3 bases and J shed 2 bases, with 8 bases lying between them. The CDR3 covers 14 residues. CDR3 nucleotides: TGTGCCAGCAGCTTGGGTAGCCCCTACAATGAGCAGTTCTTC. It specifies CASSLGSPYNEQFF.

The V and J genes are TRBV6-5 and TRBJ2-7; 13 bases align to TRBD2. Germline V gives CDR1 MNHEY, CDR2 SVGAGI. CDR3 length equals 13 residues. Trimming removed 8 bases from V and 12 bases from J; junction bases left unmatched: 10. The CDR3 DNA is TGTGCCAGCCCCAGCGTGGGACTAGCGGGATGGTACTTC. Translated, it gives CASPSVGLAGWYF.

The chain uses TRBV2 and TRBJ1-1, with D possibly matching TRBD1 (6 bases). Trimming shortened V by 7 bases and J by 1 base, and 10 bases separated the two germline ends. This CDR3 region has 13 residues. Germline CDR1 and CDR2: SNHLY and FYNNEI. CDR3 DNA: TGTGCCAGCAAGACACAGGGGAACACTGAAGCTTTCTTT. Protein sequence: CASKTQGNTEAFF.

The chain uses TRBV18 and TRBJ2-7; D might be TRBD1 (5 bases). The CDR3 length is 12 residues. Germline CDR1 reads KGHSH; CDR2 reads LQKENI. The V and J ends lost 2 bases and 3 bases respectively, with 5 bases between them. CDR3 bases: TGTGCCAGCTCACCAGACAGCTACGAGCAGTACTTC. Amino acids: CASSPDSYEQYF.

The chain employs TRBV15 and TRBJ2-1; 8 nucleotides line up with TRBD1. CDR3 size: 16 residues. Germline lookup yields CDR1 LNHNV and CDR2 YYDKDF (reference sequence). V was clipped by 0 bases and J by 3 bases; unmatched bases: 4. The chain's CDR3 is CATSRDYGQGYNEQFF. The CDR3 region has the DNA TGTGCCACCAGCAGAGATTACGGACAGGGCTACAATGAGCAGTTCTTC.

CDR3 region: CASGLVLSGSNQPQHF. The CDR3 coding sequence is TGTGCTAGTGGTTTGGTACTATCAGGGAGCAATCAGCCCCAGCATTTT. The chain joins TRBV12-5 to TRBJ1-5, with D maybe TRBD1 (5 bases). The ends were cut back, 0 bases at V and 1 base at J, with 10 bases in the middle. Germline-derived CDR1 and CDR2 are LGHNT and FRNRAP. This CDR3 contains 16 residues.

This clone was recorded only once. The chain employs TRBV11-3 and TRBJ2-1; D is perhaps TRBD2 (5 bases). The CDR3 has 17 residues. Germline lookup yields CDR1 SGHNT and CDR2 YENEEA. Trimming stripped 2 bases from V and 5 bases from J, with 19 bases between. This CDR3 is CASSLLVGASYNNEQFF. The CDR3 DNA follows: TGTGCCAGCAGCTTACTAGTGGGAGCTTCCTATAACAATGAGCAGTTCTTC.

This chain links TRBV5-5 with TRBJ1-1; TRBD1 matches 11 bases. V was pared by 4 bases and J by 5 bases, with 7 bases of the junction left unmatched. The germline V gene encodes CDR1 SGHKS and CDR2 YYEKEE (reference sequence). There are 15 residues in the CDR3. CDR3 in DNA: TGTGCCAGCAGCCTCAGGACAGGGGGCGGAACTGAAGCTTTCTTT. Its protein is CASSLRTGGGTEAFF. Based on the CDR3 plus reference TRBV5-5 and TRBJ1-1, the full variable domain is DAGVTQSPTHLIKTRGQQVTLRCSPISGHKSVSWYQQVLGQGPQFIFQYYEKEERGRGNFPDRFSARQFPNYSSELNVNALLLGDSALYLCASSLRTGGGTEAFFGQGTRLTVV.

The rearrangement joins TRBV5-6 to TRBJ1-4, with 7 bases that match TRBD1. V shed 4 bases and J 8 bases; nucleotides not matched to a gene: 14. Per germline, CDR1 SGHDT and CDR2 YYEEEE. The length of the CDR3 is 16 residues. CDR3 protein: CASSTLQTGLREKLFF. CDR3 coding DNA: TGTGCCAGCAGCACCCTCCAGACAGGGTTAAGGGAAAAACTGTTTTTT.